Reported below is one TCR beta chain. This sample stems from a study of cytomegalovirus exposure and HLA in healthy donors. The germline V gene has CDR1 ENHRY and CDR2 SYGVKD. With V trimmed by 4 bases and J by 8 bases, 10 bases remained unmatched. This CDR3 is 14 amino acids long. PCR employed 60 Vbeta and 13 Jbeta primers. Assay used: immunoSEQ multiplex PCR; TCRdb lists only in-frame clones, some missing. The sample lists 130,000 to 150,000 clones; around four fifths were seen once. The rearrangement uses TRBV10-3 and TRBJ1-2, with 7 bases fitting TRBD1. Material: PBMCs. This sequence was found in a female donor in good health and CMV-seronegative. DNA of the CDR3: TGTGCCATCAGTGGAGACAGGGAGGATCGAGGCTACACCTTC. It encodes CAISGDREDRGYTF.